The rows below give T cell receptor beta chains drawn from one sample of a study of blood T cell repertoires in COVID-19. Using immunoSEQ multiplex PCR, the repertoire was profiled, and TCRdb retains in-frame clones only, with some absent. The repertoire consists of about 200,000 clones, with 88% occurring once and the leading ten covering 18%. The sample taken for sequencing was peripheral blood. Receptors originate from a man aged 50 to 60 with COVID-19, enrolled during active disease. CDR3s include the opening cysteine and the closing phenylalanine or tryptophan. The order of the fields is CDR3 length, clone size, J gene, V gene, D gene, CDR3 protein, CDR3 DNA. A D gene is named only where the DNA matches it firmly. Rows may omit the clone size; those that give it use once, few, many or a size class.

>13|NA|TRBJ2-1|TRBV6-6|NA
CASSSPPSHEQFF
TGTGCCAGCAGTTCACCCCCGAGCCATGAGCAGTTCTTC
>15|NA|TRBJ2-1|TRBV7-2|TRBD2
CASSLGTSAYNEQFF
TGTGCCAGCAGCTTAGGGACTAGCGCCTACAATGAGCAGTTCTTC
>15|NA|TRBJ2-7|TRBV5-1|NA
CASSLAPSRSYEQYF
TGCGCCAGCAGCTTGGCCCCTAGCCGCTCCTACGAGCAGTACTTC
>15|NA|TRBJ2-1|TRBV6-2/TRBV6-3|TRBD2
CASSYWGGGANEQFF
TGTGCCAGCAGTTACTGGGGCGGGGGGGCCAATGAGCAGTTCTTC
>16|NA|TRBJ2-7|TRBV10-2|TRBD2
CASSDPWREGLHEQYF
TGCGCCAGCAGTGACCCCTGGCGGGAGGGCCTCCACGAGCAGTACTTC
>16|NA|TRBJ2-3|TRBV7-9|TRBD2
CASSFGLAGGTDTQYF
TGTGCCAGCAGCTTTGGACTAGCGGGGGGCACAGATACGCAGTATTTT
>15|NA|TRBJ2-2|TRBV7-6|TRBD2
CASSLTSGRPGELFF
TGTGCCAGCAGCTTGACTAGCGGGAGGCCCGGGGAGCTGTTTTTT
>15|many|TRBJ1-5|TRBV28|NA
CASSRAGAGNQPQHF
TGTGCCAGCAGTAGAGCAGGGGCGGGCAATCAGCCCCAGCATTTT
>14|few|TRBJ1-3|TRBV2|NA
CASRGGDTRNTIYF
TGTGCCAGCAGGGGGGGGGACACCCGGAACACCATATATTTT
>13|NA|TRBJ2-7|TRBV7-9|NA
CASSFNPSGEQYF
TGTGCCAGCAGCTTTAACCCTTCGGGCGAGCAGTACTTC
>15|NA|TRBJ2-3|TRBV7-6|TRBD1
CASSKTGKGSDTQYF
TGTGCCAGCAGCAAGACAGGGAAGGGGTCAGATACGCAGTATTTT
>15|once|TRBJ2-5|TRBV6-6|TRBD2
CASRGLAGGPETQYF
TGTGCCAGCAGGGGACTAGCGGGAGGGCCAGAGACCCAGTACTTC
>17|NA|TRBJ2-6|TRBV6-2/TRBV6-3|TRBD2
CASSRLAGGRGANVLTF
TGTGCCAGCAGCAGACTAGCGGGGGGGCGGGGGGCCAACGTCCTGACTTTC
>15|NA|TRBJ2-7|TRBV6-5|NA
CASSLARGNPYEQYF
TGTGCCAGCAGTCTGGCCAGGGGCAATCCCTACGAGCAGTACTTC
>15|NA|TRBJ2-1|TRBV5-1|NA
CASSLGGSGNNEQFF
TGCGCCAGCAGCTTGGGGGGTAGCGGAAACAATGAGCAGTTCTTC
>14|NA|TRBJ2-7|TRBV19|NA
CASSIGGADYEQYF
TGTGCCAGTAGTATAGGTGGGGCCGACTACGAGCAGTACTTC
>15|NA|TRBJ2-7|TRBV6-5|NA
CASRPPGQGLQEQYF
TGTGCCAGCAGGCCCCCGGGACAAGGGTTACAAGAACAGTACTTC
>16|NA|TRBJ2-1|TRBV10-2|NA
CASSESRGSSYNEQFF
TGCGCCAGCAGTGAGTCTAGGGGGAGCTCCTACAATGAGCAGTTCTTC
>17|NA|TRBJ1-6|TRBV7-9|TRBD1
CASSLEAGGSYNSPLHF
TGTGCCAGCAGCTTAGAGGCAGGGGGTTCCTATAATTCACCCCTCCACTTT
>13|NA|TRBJ1-2|TRBV2|TRBD1
CASSRTGYYGYTF
TGTGCCAGCAGCAGGACAGGGTACTATGGCTACACCTTC
>15|NA|TRBJ1-1|TRBV11-3|NA
CASSTLQGKNTEAFF
TGTGCCAGCAGCACCCTCCAGGGGAAGAACACTGAAGCTTTCTTT
>15|once|TRBJ1-6|TRBV7-3|NA
CASSRLGGGSSPLHF
TGTGCCAGCAGCCGCCTCGGGGGTGGGAGTTCACCCCTCCACTTT
>15|NA|TRBJ2-5|TRBV6-2/TRBV6-3|TRBD1
CASSYFPRGQETQYF
TGTGCCAGCAGTTACTTCCCCAGGGGGCAAGAGACCCAGTACTTC
>15|NA|TRBJ1-4|TRBV7-9|NA
CASSPPTVTNEKLFF
TGTGCCAGCAGCCCCCCGACAGTCACTAATGAAAAACTGTTTTTT
>14|NA|TRBJ1-4|TRBV28|NA
CASSLGGLGEKLFF
TGTGCCAGCAGTTTAGGGGGCCTCGGGGAAAAACTGTTTTTT
>16|NA|TRBJ1-5|TRBV28|TRBD1
CASSFQGVGSNQPQHF
TGTGCCAGCAGTTTTCAGGGGGTCGGTAGCAATCAGCCCCAGCATTTT
>13|NA|TRBJ2-7|TRBV11-2|TRBD2
CATGLAGNYEQYF
TGTGCCACCGGGCTAGCGGGAAACTACGAGCAGTACTTC
>12|NA|TRBJ2-5|TRBV10-3|NA
CAIGAAQETQYF
TGTGCCATCGGAGCGGCCCAAGAGACCCAGTACTTC
>18|NA|TRBJ2-1|TRBV7-9|TRBD2
CASSLAGLAGGSYNEQFF
TGTGCCAGCAGCTTAGCGGGACTAGCGGGAGGGTCTTACAATGAGCAGTTCTTC
>14|NA|TRBJ2-1|TRBV6-5|TRBD2
CASTLAGVGNEQFF
TGTGCCAGCACCTTAGCGGGAGTAGGGAATGAGCAGTTCTTC
>15|NA|TRBJ1-5|TRBV18|TRBD1
CASSVNRGSNQPQHF
TGTGCCAGCTCAGTTAACAGGGGAAGCAATCAGCCCCAGCATTTT
>12|NA|TRBJ1-5|TRBV19|NA
CASSPPSRAQHF
TGTGCCAGTAGTCCACCCTCCAGGGCCCAGCATTTT
>13|few|TRBJ1-5|TRBV19|NA
CASSRNMGQPQHF
TGTGCCAGTAGTAGGAATATGGGCCAGCCCCAGCATTTT
>18|NA|TRBJ2-3|TRBV18|TRBD2
CASSPLGLAGGSTDTQYF
TGTGCCAGCTCTCCCCTCGGACTAGCGGGAGGGAGCACAGATACGCAGTATTTT
>15|NA|TRBJ1-2|TRBV5-1|NA
CASSWADSKTDGYTF
TGCGCCAGCAGCTGGGCGGACAGCAAAACGGATGGCTACACCTTC
>16|NA|TRBJ1-6|TRBV5-4|NA
CASSSGEGSYNSPLHF
TGTGCCAGCAGCTCGGGGGAGGGATCCTATAATTCACCCCTCCACTTT
>14|NA|TRBJ1-1|TRBV9|NA
CASNLEGGSGKAFF
TGTGCCAGCAACCTGGAGGGAGGGAGCGGTAAGGCTTTCTTT
>16|once|TRBJ2-3|TRBV9|NA
CASSVGGASSTDTQYF
TGTGCCAGCAGCGTAGGTGGGGCATCGAGCACAGATACGCAGTATTTT
>15|NA|TRBJ2-5|TRBV4-1|NA
CASSQGQIYQETQYF
TGCGCCAGCAGCCAGGGACAAATCTACCAAGAGACCCAGTACTTC
>13|NA|TRBJ2-1|TRBV11-2|TRBD2
CASSLGRGDEQFF
TGTGCCAGCAGCTTAGGGCGGGGGGATGAGCAGTTCTTC
>15|few|TRBJ2-1|TRBV6-1|TRBD2
CASSEVSGGANEQFF
TGTGCCAGCAGTGAAGTTAGCGGGGGGGCCAATGAGCAGTTCTTC
>17|NA|TRBJ2-3|TRBV7-3|TRBD2
CASSLTGAGRGTDTQYF
TGTGCCAGCAGCTTGACGGGAGCCGGGAGGGGTACAGATACGCAGTATTTT
>18|NA|TRBJ2-1|TRBV12-5|TRBD2
CASGPGLAGENSYNEQFF
TGTGCTAGTGGCCCGGGACTAGCGGGGGAAAACTCCTACAATGAGCAGTTCTTC
>13|NA|TRBJ1-2|TRBV28|NA
CASTPRADYGYTF
TGTGCCAGCACCCCCAGGGCAGACTATGGCTACACCTTC
>17|few|TRBJ1-1|TRBV7-9|TRBD1
CASSPPFSAGGNTEAFF
TGTGCCAGCAGCCCCCCCTTTTCGGCAGGGGGCAACACTGAAGCTTTCTTT
>13|NA|TRBJ2-7|TRBV6-5|NA
CASGLGSPYEQYF
TGTGCTTCCGGGTTAGGGAGCCCCTACGAGCAGTACTTC